These 32 T cell receptor beta chains were all obtained from the same sample, sequenced in a study of blood T cell repertoires in COVID-19. TCRdb keeps only in-frame clones here, not all; method: immunoSEQ multiplex PCR. The profile shows a few hundred thousand clones, 80% to 85% of them singletons. Sequenced input: peripheral blood. The receptors derive from a person aged 65 to 85 with COVID-19, enrolled during active disease.

The rearrangement uses TRBV9 and TRBJ2-1; 11 positions agree with TRBD2. With V trimmed by 0 bases and J by 7 bases, 9 bases remained unmatched. Germline assignment: CDR1 SGDLS and CDR2 YYNGEE. The CDR3 is 17 amino acids. This CDR3 is CASSVGPSGGPGNEQFF. The CDR3 coding sequence is TGTGCCAGCAGCGTAGGTCCTAGCGGGGGGCCAGGGAATGAGCAGTTCTTC.

This clone was counted a few times. The chain recombines TRBV6-2 or TRBV6-3 with TRBJ1-5, with TRBD1 as a possible D gene (5 bases). The CDR3 is made up of 13 amino acids. The germline V gene encodes CDR1 MNHEY and CDR2 SVGEGT. Deletions cut 4 bases from V and 5 bases from J, with 9 bases between. The DNA for the CDR3 is TGTGCCAGCAGTTCCGACAGCCATCAGCCCCAGCATTTT. It codes for CASSSDSHQPQHF.

This sequence joins TRBV5-6 and TRBJ1-2; 9 nucleotides agree with TRBD1. The CDR3 covers 18 residues. V was pared by 4 bases and J by 2 bases, with 15 bases of the junction left unmatched. The germline gives CDR1 SGHDT, CDR2 YYEEEE. The CDR3 reads CASSRNRWGGQGNYGYTF. The CDR3 region has the DNA TGTGCCAGCAGCCGAAACCGTTGGGGGGGACAGGGAAACTATGGCTACACCTTC.

This chain links TRBV5-1 with TRBJ2-2, with a tentative D call TRBD1 (5 bases). This CDR3 spans 16 amino acids. CDR1 and CDR2 (germline): SGHRS, YFSETQ. Trimming took off 4 bases at V and 6 bases at J, with 19 bases between the two ends. Written as DNA, the CDR3 is TGCGCCAGCAGCCCATTGACAGCGTCGTCCTCCGGGGAGCTGTTTTTT. Its translation is CASSPLTASSSGELFF.

This chain connects TRBV19 to TRBJ1-6, with 7 bases matching TRBD1. Germline CDR1 LNHDA, CDR2 SQIVND (reference sequence). This CDR3 is 14 amino acids long. Trimming cost V 6 bases and J 8 bases; bases outside gene matches: 7. CDR3 sequence: CASSKGQSHSPLHF. Here the CDR3 DNA reads TGTGCCAGTAGCAAGGGACAGTCCCATTCACCCCTCCACTTT.

This clone was detected once. The chain recombines TRBV7-2 with TRBJ2-7, with D possibly being TRBD2 (5 bases). The CDR3 is 13 amino acids. Trimming pared 4 bases from V and 4 bases from J, leaving 11 bases between. Germline lookup yields CDR1 SGHTA and CDR2 FQGNSA. The CDR3 region has the DNA TGTGCCAGCAGCTCCCTCAGGACTTACGAGCAGTACTTC. Its protein is CASSSLRTYEQYF. The full variable domain, rest sourced from reference TRBV7-2 and TRBJ2-7, is GAGVSQSPSNKVTEKGKDVELRCDPISGHTALYWYRQSLGQGLEFLIYFQGNSAPDKSGLPSDRFSAERTGGSVSTLTIQRTQQEDSAVYLCASSSLRTYEQYFGPGTRLTVT.

This clone was counted a single time. The gene calls are TRBV24-1 and TRBJ2-2, with D unclear. V was cut by 3 bases and J by 4 bases, with 5 bases left in between. The CDR3 has 13 residues. Per germline, CDR1 KGHDR and CDR2 SFDVKD. CDR3 sequence: CATSDRPTGELFF. Here the CDR3 DNA reads TGTGCCACCAGTGATCGTCCCACCGGGGAGCTGTTTTTT.

In DNA, the CDR3 is TGTGCCAGCAAAACCGGGACAGGCAATCAGCCCCAGCATTTT. Amino acid sequence: CASKTGTGNQPQHF. This sequence joins TRBV6-5 and TRBJ1-5; TRBD1 matches at 7 bases. With V trimmed by 7 bases and J by 2 bases, 5 bases remained unmatched. Germline V gene data show CDR1 as MNHEY and CDR2 as SVGAGI. This CDR3 has 14 residues.

The chain couples TRBV4-3 to TRBJ2-7; 8 positions match TRBD2. The CDR3 runs to 15 residues. CDR1 and CDR2 (germline): LGHNA, YSLEER. V gave up 4 bases and J gave up 6 bases; unmatched junction bases: 11. CDR3 sequence (DNA): TGCGCCAGCAGCCCGTACCCACAAGCGGGAGTCGAGCAGTACTTC. The encoded protein is CASSPYPQAGVEQYF.

Turning to this clone: This clone may be a read error of a much larger clone one base away. V and J are TRBV3-1 (or the pseudogene TRBV3-2) and TRBJ2-1, with TRBD1 matching 11 bases. J lost 3 bases, V lost 4 bases, and 2 bases had no gene match. This CDR3 comprises 15 residues. Germline assignment: CDR1 LGHDT and CDR2 YNNKEL (reference sequence). The CDR3 reads CASSPGTGGYNEQFF. CDR3 DNA: TGTGCCAGCAGCCCCGGGACAGGGGGCTACAATGAGCAGTTCTTC.

The J gene is TRBJ1-1, the V gene TRBV30, with a weak D call TRBD1 (5 bases). Trimming removed 5 bases at V and 1 base at J, with 17 bases between. This CDR3 comprises 15 residues. CDR1 and CDR2 from the germline V gene are GTSNPN and SVGIG (reference sequence). DNA for the CDR3: TGTGCCTGGGCCCCGCCCGACAGAGCGAACACTGAAGCTTTCTTT. This encodes CAWAPPDRANTEAFF.

The chain joins TRBV12-3 or TRBV12-4 to TRBJ2-1; no firm D call. The CDR3 consists of 12 residues. Trimming removed 5 bases from V and 5 bases from J, with 7 bases in between. CDR3 nucleotide sequence: TGTGCCAGCAGTCCTATCCACAATGAGCAGTTCTTC. Amino acid sequence: CASSPIHNEQFF.

The chain is built from TRBV5-1 and TRBJ1-6; perhaps TRBD1 as D (6 bases). The CDR3 has 15 residues. Per germline, CDR1 SGHRS and CDR2 YFSETQ. Trimming shortened V by 6 bases and J by 5 bases, and 15 bases separated the two germline ends. CDR3 DNA: TGCGCCAGCACCCTGGACAGTTTCCATAATTCACCCCTCCACTTT. This gives the protein CASTLDSFHNSPLHF.

This clone was picked up one time. The rearrangement joins TRBV6-2 or TRBV6-3 to TRBJ2-7; D perhaps matches TRBD2 (5 bases). CDR3 length: 14 residues. The V end was cut by 4 bases, the J end by 3 bases, with 13 bases between. Germline V gene lookup returns CDR1 MNHEY and CDR2 SVGEGT. The CDR3 region is CASSSLGEIYEQYF. For the CDR3, the DNA is TGTGCCAGCAGTTCACTCGGGGAAATCTACGAGCAGTACTTC.

J is TRBJ2-2 and V is TRBV5-1; maybe TRBD1 (5 bases). The length of the CDR3 is 15 residues. V lost 4 bases to trimming and J lost 0 bases, with 10 bases between them. CDR1 is SGHRS and CDR2 is YFSETQ in the germline V gene. CDR3 DNA sequence: TGCGCCAGCAGCCAGACAGACGCGAACACCGGGGAGCTGTTTTTT. Amino acid sequence: CASSQTDANTGELFF.

CDR3 region: CASSQAGGYTGELFF. The CDR3 DNA follows: TGTGCCAGCAGCCAAGCGGGAGGGTACACCGGGGAGCTGTTTTTT. The gene calls are TRBV3-1 (or the pseudogene TRBV3-2) and TRBJ2-2, with TRBD2 identical over 8 bases. V lost 1 base and J lost 3; bases outside the gene matches: 1. The CDR3 is 15 residues long. Germline CDR1 reads LGHDT; CDR2 reads YNNKEL (reference sequence).

The CDR3 spells CASSERTTGLGYTF. The CDR3 nucleotides are TGTGCCAGCAGCGAACGCACAACAGGGCTAGGCTACACCTTC. The chain links TRBV9 to TRBJ1-2, with D maybe TRBD1 (6 bases). Trimming removed 3 bases from V and 8 bases from J, with 17 bases in between. The CDR3 sequence is 14 residues long. Germline V gene data show CDR1 as SGDLS and CDR2 as YYNGEE.

The chain joins TRBV29-1 to TRBJ2-7; 10 bases align to TRBD2. This CDR3 has 12 residues. Germline CDR1 is SQVTM and CDR2 is ANQGSEA. Trimming took 4 bases from V and 5 from J; bases not matched to a gene: 2. The CDR3 coding sequence is TGCAGCGTTGGAACTAGCGGGAACGAGCAGTACTTC. It codes for CSVGTSGNEQYF.

The chain is built from TRBV7-3 and TRBJ2-5; D is perhaps TRBD2 (5 bases). CDR3 length: 13 residues. Germline-derived CDR1 and CDR2 are SGHTA and FQGTGA. V dropped 3 bases and J dropped 5 bases, with 10 bases sitting between them. The CDR3 spells CASSFRGSETQYF. The CDR3 DNA reads as TGTGCCAGCAGCTTTCGGGGATCGGAGACCCAGTACTTC.

V is TRBV5-1 and J is TRBJ1-3; 7 bases agree with TRBD1. CDR1 and CDR2 from the germline V gene are SGHRS and YFSETQ. V gave up 0 bases and J gave up 6 bases; unmatched junction bases: 9. This CDR3 contains 16 residues. The CDR3 region has the DNA TGCGCCAGCAGCTTGGAGTCAGGGGGACATTCAAACACCATATATTTT. Amino acids: CASSLESGGHSNTIYF.

The gene calls are TRBV21-1 and TRBJ1-1; the table's D call, TRBD1, has no DNA check behind it. TRBV21-1 corresponds to a pseudogene. The CDR3 covers 14 residues. CDR3: CASNTDRRASEAFF. The CDR3 bases are TGTGCCAGCAACACGGACAGGCGGGCGTCTGAAGCTTTCTTT.

This clone was seen a few times. The chain joins TRBV19 to TRBJ2-2; no definite D call. The CDR3 is 12 residues long. Germline CDR1 LNHDA, CDR2 SQIVND (reference sequence). Trimming shortened V by 9 bases and J by 1 base, and 6 bases separated the two germline ends. CDR3 coding DNA: TGTGCCAGCCTCAGGAACACCGGGGAGCTGTTTTTT. Translating it yields CASLRNTGELFF.

The DNA for the CDR3 is TGTGCCAGCAGCGCCCGCCCCGCTGACAGGGGAGGTTCACCCCTCCACTTT. This gives the protein CASSARPADRGGSPLHF. The rearrangement links TRBV9 to TRBJ1-6; 8 positions agree with TRBD1. V lost 3 bases to trimming and J lost 9 bases; unmatched junction nucleotides: 14. Germline V gene lookup returns CDR1 SGDLS and CDR2 YYNGEE. CDR3 length equals 17 residues.

The chain is built from TRBV14 and TRBJ2-1; 13 nucleotides line up with TRBD2. The CDR3 spans 16 residues. Trimming removed 4 bases from V and 5 bases from J; junction bases left unmatched: 5. CDR1 is SGHDN and CDR2 is FVKESK in the germline V gene. CDR3: CASSRTSGRGDNEQFF. The CDR3 region has the DNA TGTGCCAGCAGCCGAACTAGCGGGAGGGGGGACAATGAGCAGTTCTTC. The variable domain in full, with the rest retrieved from reference TRBV14 and TRBJ2-1, is EAGVTQFPSHSVIEKGQTVTLRCDPISGHDNLYWYRRVMGKEIKFLLHFVKESKQDESGMPNNRFLAERTGGTYSTLKVQPAELEDSGVYFCASSRTSGRGDNEQFFGPGTRLTVL.

The rearrangement links TRBV7-2 to TRBJ1-2; D remains ambiguous. Trimming took off 4 bases at V and 8 bases at J, with 20 bases between the two ends. The CDR3 consists of 15 residues. The germline V gene has CDR1 SGHTA and CDR2 FQGNSA. The CDR3 reads CASSSDEGLSRGYTF. The CDR3 coding sequence is TGTGCCAGCAGCTCCGACGAAGGACTTTCCAGGGGCTACACCTTC.

This chain connects TRBV18 to TRBJ1-1; D may be TRBD1 (6 bases). Between the trimmed V and J ends, which lost 3 bases and 0 bases, there was a span of 17 bases. The germline V gene has CDR1 KGHSH and CDR2 LQKENI. The CDR3 length is 17 residues. This chain's CDR3 is CASSPRPTDSLNTEAFF. The CDR3 DNA follows: TGTGCCAGCTCACCTCGACCCACGGACAGTTTGAACACTGAAGCTTTCTTT.

This chain links TRBV15 with TRBJ2-2, with 13 positions matching TRBD2. The V gene's germline CDR1 is LNHNV and CDR2 YYDKDF (reference sequence). The CDR3 runs to 16 residues. The ends lost 1 base at V and 5 bases at J; junction bases unmatched: 1. The CDR3 nucleotides read TGTGCCACCAGCAGAGGACTAGCGGGAGGTACCGGGGAGCTGTTTTTT. The encoded protein is CATSRGLAGGTGELFF.

The chain joins TRBV29-1 to TRBJ2-5; D might be TRBD1 (5 bases). CDR1 and CDR2 (germline): SQVTM, ANQGSEA. Deletions cut 6 bases from V and 0 bases from J, with 20 bases between. This CDR3 has 16 amino acids. In DNA form, the CDR3 reads TGCAGCGTCAAGATTTTTGGAGTAGGGGACCAAGAGACCCAGTACTTC. Protein product: CSVKIFGVGDQETQYF.

The J gene is TRBJ1-4, the V gene TRBV5-1; D uncertain. This CDR3 region has 14 residues. The V gene's germline CDR1 is SGHRS and CDR2 YFSETQ. Trimming pared 3 bases from V and 5 bases from J, leaving 11 bases between. CDR3 sequence: CASSSSDGNEKLFF. CDR3 sequence (DNA): TGCGCCAGCAGCTCCTCAGACGGGAATGAAAAACTGTTTTTT.

This sequence joins TRBV2 and TRBJ1-2, with D possibly TRBD1 on 5 matching bases. The CDR3 spans 14 residues. V was trimmed by 6 bases and J by 8 bases, leaving 19 bases between them. From germline, CDR1 is SNHLY and CDR2 FYNNEI. The DNA of the CDR3 is TGTGCCAGCAGGGACGGACAAGGCGGGAGAGGCTACACCTTC. Translating gives CASRDGQGGRGYTF.

The chain couples TRBV9 to TRBJ1-4; 7 positions match TRBD1. This CDR3 is built from 17 residues. Germline CDR1 reads SGDLS; CDR2 reads YYNGEE. Trimming took 4 bases from V and 4 from J; bases not matched to a gene: 13. The CDR3 reads CASSPRLSGQFNEKLFF. Here the CDR3 DNA reads TGTGCCAGCAGCCCCCGCCTTTCGGGACAGTTTAATGAAAAACTGTTTTTT.

This chain's CDR3 is CSVERTPGNEQYF. In DNA form, the CDR3 reads TGCAGCGTTGAGAGGACCCCCGGGAACGAGCAGTACTTC. The chain recombines TRBV29-1 with TRBJ2-7; weak D call: TRBD2 (5 bases). Trimming pared 3 bases from V and 5 bases from J, leaving 14 bases between. CDR1 and CDR2 (germline): SQVTM, ANQGSEA. CDR3 length: 13 amino acids.